These T cell receptor beta chains were read from a single sample in a study of blood T cell repertoires in COVID-19. The repertoire was sequenced with immunoSEQ multiplex PCR; TCRdb's copy has only in-frame clones and lacks some. The data contain 110,000 to 150,000 clones, 65% to 80% of them singletons. What was sequenced was peripheral blood. All receptors come from a woman aged 60 to 75 with acute or convalescent COVID-19. The CDR3 runs from the conserved cysteine through the conserved F or W. Each record gives: J gene, V gene, clone size, D gene, CDR3 DNA, CDR3 protein. A D gene is named only where the DNA matches it firmly. Size values are once, few and many counts, or a class for expanded clones, and some rows have none.

j_gene: TRBJ2-1
v_gene: TRBV12-3/TRBV12-4
abundance: NA
d_gene: NA
CDR3nt: TGTGCCAGCAGTGACAGTATCTGGAATGAGCAGTTCTTC
CDR3aa: CASSDSIWNEQFF

j_gene: TRBJ2-1
v_gene: TRBV9
abundance: NA
d_gene: NA
CDR3nt: TGTGCCAGCAGCGCATCCGGGGTGGGGTACTACAATGAGCAGTTCTTC
CDR3aa: CASSASGVGYYNEQFF

j_gene: TRBJ1-6
v_gene: TRBV6-5
abundance: NA
d_gene: NA
CDR3nt: TGTGCCAGCAGGAAATGGGGCAGGGTAGGATCACCCCTCCACTTT
CDR3aa: CASRKWGRVGSPLHF

j_gene: TRBJ2-5
v_gene: TRBV30
abundance: NA
d_gene: TRBD2
CDR3nt: TGTGCCTGGAGTATAGCGGGAGGCCGAGCAGAGACCCAGTACTTC
CDR3aa: CAWSIAGGRAETQYF

j_gene: TRBJ2-7
v_gene: TRBV4-1
abundance: NA
d_gene: TRBD2
CDR3nt: TGCGCCAGCAGTAATCCGGGACTAGCAGGGTACGAGCAGTACTTC
CDR3aa: CASSNPGLAGYEQYF

j_gene: TRBJ1-4
v_gene: TRBV5-1
abundance: once
d_gene: NA
CDR3nt: TGCGCCAGCAGGGGGACTGGTGAAAAACTGTTTTTT
CDR3aa: CASRGTGEKLFF

j_gene: TRBJ1-1
v_gene: TRBV6-5
abundance: NA
d_gene: NA
CDR3nt: TGTGCCAGCAGGGCAGGTATGAACACTGAAGCTTTCTTT
CDR3aa: CASRAGMNTEAFF

j_gene: TRBJ1-2
v_gene: TRBV29-1
abundance: NA
d_gene: NA
CDR3nt: TGCAGCGTTGATACAGGGCTCTTCGGGGGCTACACCTTC
CDR3aa: CSVDTGLFGGYTF

j_gene: TRBJ1-1
v_gene: TRBV5-1
abundance: NA
d_gene: NA
CDR3nt: TGCGCCAGCAGCTTGGGAGGTGAAGCTTTCTTT
CDR3aa: CASSLGGEAFF

j_gene: TRBJ1-5
v_gene: TRBV28
abundance: NA
d_gene: NA
CDR3nt: TGTGCCAGCAGTTTTGCGGGGACGGGGCAGCCCCAGCATTTT
CDR3aa: CASSFAGTGQPQHF

j_gene: TRBJ1-1
v_gene: TRBV27
abundance: NA
d_gene: NA
CDR3nt: TGTGCCAGCAGTTTTCCTGGGCCGAACAGTGAAGCTTTCTTT
CDR3aa: CASSFPGPNSEAFF

j_gene: TRBJ2-7
v_gene: TRBV18
abundance: NA
d_gene: TRBD2
CDR3nt: TGTGCCAGCTCACCACTGCGGGAGGACTACGAGCAGTACTTC
CDR3aa: CASSPLREDYEQYF

j_gene: TRBJ2-7
v_gene: TRBV19
abundance: NA
d_gene: NA
CDR3nt: TGTGCCAGTAGTATTTCTACCAACGAGCAGTACTTC
CDR3aa: CASSISTNEQYF

j_gene: TRBJ1-2
v_gene: TRBV29-1
abundance: NA
d_gene: NA
CDR3nt: TGCAGCGTTTGGACAGAGCTCAACGTCGAGTCCTATGGCTACACCTTC
CDR3aa: CSVWTELNVESYGYTF

j_gene: TRBJ2-2
v_gene: TRBV27
abundance: NA
d_gene: NA
CDR3nt: TGTGCCAGCAGTGTATCCCAACAGGGAAACACCGGGGAGCTGTTTTTT
CDR3aa: CASSVSQQGNTGELFF

j_gene: TRBJ2-7
v_gene: TRBV20-1
abundance: NA
d_gene: NA
CDR3nt: TGCAGTGCTAGTCGTAAACCGACTCCGGGATCTTACGAGCAGTACTTC
CDR3aa: CSASRKPTPGSYEQYF

j_gene: TRBJ1-4
v_gene: TRBV2
abundance: NA
d_gene: NA
CDR3nt: TGTGCCAGCAGTGAAGCGGTAGGGGCCCGCGGAAAACTGTTTTTT
CDR3aa: CASSEAVGARGKLFF

j_gene: TRBJ2-7
v_gene: TRBV6-5
abundance: NA
d_gene: TRBD1
CDR3nt: TGTGCCAGTACTCTTTTGTGGGACAGGGCCCACGAGCAGTACTTC
CDR3aa: CASTLLWDRAHEQYF

j_gene: TRBJ2-7
v_gene: TRBV9
abundance: NA
d_gene: TRBD2
CDR3nt: TGTGCCAGCAGCGTAGCGGGACTAGCGGTCGAGCAGTACTTC
CDR3aa: CASSVAGLAVEQYF

j_gene: TRBJ2-1
v_gene: TRBV6-5
abundance: once
d_gene: NA
CDR3nt: TGTGCCAGCAGTTATATGGGAGGCGGACTCAATGAGCAGTTCTTC
CDR3aa: CASSYMGGGLNEQFF

j_gene: TRBJ2-7
v_gene: TRBV3-1/TRBV3-2
abundance: NA
d_gene: TRBD2
CDR3nt: TGTGCCAGCAGCCAAATGCCCGGACTAGCGCTGTACGAGCAGTACTTC
CDR3aa: CASSQMPGLALYEQYF

j_gene: TRBJ2-5
v_gene: TRBV10-1
abundance: NA
d_gene: TRBD2
CDR3nt: TGCGCCAGCAGTGAGTCTCTAGCGGGAATGGAGACCCAGTACTTC
CDR3aa: CASSESLAGMETQYF

j_gene: TRBJ2-1
v_gene: TRBV28
abundance: NA
d_gene: NA
CDR3nt: TGTGCCAGCAGTGAACTCTTAGGCCGACTACCGTTTGAGGAGCAGTTCTTC
CDR3aa: CASSELLGRLPFEEQFF

j_gene: TRBJ1-2
v_gene: TRBV30
abundance: NA
d_gene: TRBD1
CDR3nt: TGTGCCTGGACTCCTCGACAGGGGAGGGATGGCTACACCTTC
CDR3aa: CAWTPRQGRDGYTF

j_gene: TRBJ2-3
v_gene: TRBV5-1
abundance: NA
d_gene: NA
CDR3nt: TGCGCCAGCAGCTTACAGGGTGGCACAGATACGCAGTATTTT
CDR3aa: CASSLQGGTDTQYF

j_gene: TRBJ2-3
v_gene: TRBV4-1
abundance: NA
d_gene: TRBD1
CDR3nt: TGCGCCAGCAGCCAGGACAGGGGATGGACAGATACGCAGTATTTT
CDR3aa: CASSQDRGWTDTQYF

j_gene: TRBJ2-1
v_gene: TRBV10-2
abundance: NA
d_gene: NA
CDR3nt: TGCGCCACCCGGGACTCGACCAATGAGCAGTTCTTC
CDR3aa: CATRDSTNEQFF

j_gene: TRBJ2-5
v_gene: TRBV9
abundance: NA
d_gene: TRBD2
CDR3nt: TGTGCCAGCAGCCTAAGGACTAGCGAAGAGACCCAGTACTTC
CDR3aa: CASSLRTSEETQYF

j_gene: TRBJ2-1
v_gene: TRBV28
abundance: once
d_gene: NA
CDR3nt: TGTGCCAGCAGTCCTGAGATAGGAGGGAGCTACAATGAGCAGTTCTTC
CDR3aa: CASSPEIGGSYNEQFF

j_gene: TRBJ2-3
v_gene: TRBV28
abundance: NA
d_gene: NA
CDR3nt: TGTGCCAGCAGTCCAACACAGGGTGGTTTCGATACGCAGTATTTT
CDR3aa: CASSPTQGGFDTQYF

j_gene: TRBJ2-5
v_gene: TRBV7-9
abundance: once
d_gene: TRBD1
CDR3nt: TGTGCCAGCAGCCCCTGGACGGGACAGGGAAGGAGGGGGGAGACCCAGTACTTC
CDR3aa: CASSPWTGQGRRGETQYF

j_gene: TRBJ2-7
v_gene: TRBV6-5
abundance: NA
d_gene: NA
CDR3nt: TGTGCCAGCAGCCGAGGACAGTCCTACGAGCAGTACTTC
CDR3aa: CASSRGQSYEQYF

j_gene: TRBJ2-7
v_gene: TRBV5-4
abundance: NA
d_gene: NA
CDR3nt: TGTGCCAGCAGCTTGGCCGGGGGACCCTACGAGCAGTACTTC
CDR3aa: CASSLAGGPYEQYF

j_gene: TRBJ1-6
v_gene: TRBV5-1
abundance: once
d_gene: NA
CDR3nt: TGCGCCAGCAGCTTGTTGGGGGCCACTTCACCCCTCCACTTT
CDR3aa: CASSLLGATSPLHF

j_gene: TRBJ2-1
v_gene: TRBV19
abundance: NA
d_gene: NA
CDR3nt: TGTGCCAGTAGTATCGGTGGCGGGGCTCGCCGCGATGAGCAGTTCTTC
CDR3aa: CASSIGGGARRDEQFF

j_gene: TRBJ1-4
v_gene: TRBV4-1
abundance: NA
d_gene: TRBD1
CDR3nt: TGCGCCAGCAGCCATGGGACAGGGGGCAGAGAAAAACTGTTTTTT
CDR3aa: CASSHGTGGREKLFF

j_gene: TRBJ1-1
v_gene: TRBV6-5
abundance: NA
d_gene: NA
CDR3nt: TGTGCCAGCAGTTACCTGAGGGACACTGAAGCTTTCTTT
CDR3aa: CASSYLRDTEAFF

j_gene: TRBJ2-1
v_gene: TRBV7-9
abundance: NA
d_gene: TRBD1
CDR3nt: TGTGCCAGCAGCCTCTTTCGGGTACCGCGACAGGGCTACAATGAGCAGTTCTTC
CDR3aa: CASSLFRVPRQGYNEQFF

j_gene: TRBJ1-1
v_gene: TRBV10-3
abundance: NA
d_gene: TRBD1
CDR3nt: TGTGCCATCAGTGAGTCCAGGGGACAGGGGAGGAGGACTGAAGCTTTCTTT
CDR3aa: CAISESRGQGRRTEAFF

j_gene: TRBJ2-3
v_gene: TRBV27
abundance: NA
d_gene: NA
CDR3nt: TGTGCCAGCAGGCCCTTTGCGGGACATACGCAGTATTTT
CDR3aa: CASRPFAGHTQYF

j_gene: TRBJ1-2
v_gene: TRBV2
abundance: once
d_gene: NA
CDR3nt: TGTGCCAGCAGTGATTCTGCCGGGGGGTATGGCTACACCTTC
CDR3aa: CASSDSAGGYGYTF

j_gene: TRBJ1-1
v_gene: TRBV5-1
abundance: NA
d_gene: NA
CDR3nt: TGCGCCAGCAGCTTGGGGCCAGGGAACACTGAAGCTTTCTTT
CDR3aa: CASSLGPGNTEAFF

j_gene: TRBJ2-5
v_gene: TRBV28
abundance: NA
d_gene: TRBD2
CDR3nt: TGTGCCAGCAGTTTGGGGAGCGGGGGAGAGACCCAGTACTTC
CDR3aa: CASSLGSGGETQYF

j_gene: TRBJ2-1
v_gene: TRBV9
abundance: NA
d_gene: TRBD2
CDR3nt: TGTGCCAGCAGCGTAGCCCTAGCGGGAGCTTCCAATGAGCAGTTCTTC
CDR3aa: CASSVALAGASNEQFF

j_gene: TRBJ2-2
v_gene: TRBV18
abundance: once
d_gene: TRBD1
CDR3nt: TGTGCCAGCTCACCAACTGGGACAGGCCGAACCGGGGAGCTGTTTTTT
CDR3aa: CASSPTGTGRTGELFF

j_gene: TRBJ1-3
v_gene: TRBV28
abundance: NA
d_gene: NA
CDR3nt: TGTGCCAGCAGTATGGCCCGGGAAAACACCATATATTTT
CDR3aa: CASSMARENTIYF

j_gene: TRBJ1-1
v_gene: TRBV5-1
abundance: NA
d_gene: TRBD1
CDR3nt: TGCGCCAGCAGCTTAAGGACAGGGGGCGGAACTGAAGCTTTCTTT
CDR3aa: CASSLRTGGGTEAFF

j_gene: TRBJ2-1
v_gene: TRBV7-6
abundance: NA
d_gene: TRBD2
CDR3nt: TGTGCCAGCAGCTTAGGTCCCCAATCCGGGAGGGCCCTGTTCTTC
CDR3aa: CASSLGPQSGRALFF

j_gene: TRBJ1-2
v_gene: TRBV27
abundance: NA
d_gene: NA
CDR3nt: TGTGCCAGCAGTTTAACAGGGCCTCCCAACTATGGCTACACCTTC
CDR3aa: CASSLTGPPNYGYTF

j_gene: TRBJ1-2
v_gene: TRBV7-9
abundance: NA
d_gene: NA
CDR3nt: TGTGCCAGCAGCTTAGCGAACAGACCGGTTCGCTACACCTTC
CDR3aa: CASSLANRPVRYTF

j_gene: TRBJ1-1
v_gene: TRBV14
abundance: NA
d_gene: NA
CDR3nt: TGTGCCAGCAGCCCAACCAGGGCCTTAGGCACTGAAGCTTTCTTT
CDR3aa: CASSPTRALGTEAFF

j_gene: TRBJ2-2
v_gene: TRBV6-5
abundance: NA
d_gene: NA
CDR3nt: TGTGCCAGCAAACCAGGGCTGGTGGGCACCGGGGAGCTGTTTTTT
CDR3aa: CASKPGLVGTGELFF

j_gene: TRBJ2-1
v_gene: TRBV6-1
abundance: NA
d_gene: TRBD1
CDR3nt: TGTGCCAGCAGTGAACAGGGGGTGGTCGAGCAGTTCTTC
CDR3aa: CASSEQGVVEQFF

j_gene: TRBJ2-4
v_gene: TRBV27
abundance: once
d_gene: NA
CDR3nt: TGTGCCAGCCGGGGAGGACTAGCCAAAAACATTCAGTACTTC
CDR3aa: CASRGGLAKNIQYF

j_gene: TRBJ2-1
v_gene: TRBV7-6
abundance: NA
d_gene: TRBD2
CDR3nt: TGTGCCAGCAGCGACCGACTAGCGGGGGGCTCCTACAATGAGCAGTTCTTC
CDR3aa: CASSDRLAGGSYNEQFF

j_gene: TRBJ2-1
v_gene: TRBV19
abundance: few
d_gene: TRBD2
CDR3nt: TGTGCCAGTAGTACGAGCGGGAGTGAGGATGAGCAGTTCTTC
CDR3aa: CASSTSGSEDEQFF

j_gene: TRBJ2-3
v_gene: TRBV6-5
abundance: once
d_gene: NA
CDR3nt: TGTGCCAGCAGCCATAGGGGGGGAGATACGCAGTATTTT
CDR3aa: CASSHRGGDTQYF

j_gene: TRBJ2-3
v_gene: TRBV5-1
abundance: NA
d_gene: TRBD2
CDR3nt: TGCGCCAGCAGCTTGTCGGTGGGAGGGCAAACAGATACGCAGTATTTT
CDR3aa: CASSLSVGGQTDTQYF

j_gene: TRBJ1-2
v_gene: TRBV7-9
abundance: few
d_gene: NA
CDR3nt: TGTGCCAGCAGCTTAGAGTCAGGCCTTAACTATGGCTACACCTTC
CDR3aa: CASSLESGLNYGYTF

j_gene: TRBJ1-2
v_gene: TRBV5-6
abundance: few
d_gene: NA
CDR3nt: TGTGCCAGCAGCTTTTCTCATCGGGTATTTGACTATGGCTACACCTTC
CDR3aa: CASSFSHRVFDYGYTF